The clone carrying this T cell receptor beta chain has a count of ten or more. Its antigen is unknown. The data were obtained in a study of T cells in Graves' hyperthyroidism and ophthalmopathy. Overall study findings and caveats: Most clonotypes that expanded in the thyroid above 0.001 also showed up in blood.

It was RNA transcripts that yielded the amplified TCR beta CDR3 regions. A set of HTBI primers served as the primers for a first-round RT-PCR of the TCR CDR3. TCRdb redid the calling of the multiplex PCR reads with MiXCR, one entry per CDR3 protein. Of a few hundred thousand distinct CDR3 sequences in the sample, 13% to 15% were seen once. Germline V gene lookup returns CDR1 SGHTA and CDR2 FQGTGA. The CDR3 is 14 residues long. The V gene end was trimmed by 2 bases and the J gene end by 5 bases; junction bases not matched to a gene: 3. Sequences were obtained from blood. The rearrangement links TRBV7-3 to TRBJ2-3, with TRBD2 identical over 8 bases. This clonotype originated in a woman aged 30 to 39 with Graves' ophthalmopathy. CDR3 sequence (DNA): TGTGCCAGCAGCTTACTAGCGGGTGAAGATACGCAGTATTTT. This sequence encodes CASSLLAGEDTQYF.